Presented here are 4 T cell receptor beta chains from one specimen sequenced in a study of blood T cells in healthy people across ages. Through a sample-barcoded 5' primer and a J-beta primer mix, a second PCR was run for roughly 6 to 12 cycles. One entry per CDR3 protein results from TCRdb running MiXCR on the 5' RACE reads. The sample contains over 950,000 distinct CDR3 sequences, about two fifths of which appear only once. The specimen sequenced was blood. Source of these receptors: a man between 18 and 35 years old in good health.

The V call is TRBV11-2, the J call TRBJ2-3, with 8 bases fitting TRBD2. The germline V gene has CDR1 SGHAT and CDR2 FQNNGV. The V gene end was trimmed by 4 bases and the J gene end by 7 bases; junction bases not matched to a gene: 16. This CDR3 spans 17 amino acids. The CDR3 loop is CASSSFKGRAGVNTQYF. Here the CDR3 DNA reads TGTGCCAGCAGCTCCTTTAAGGGACGAGCGGGGGTAAATACGCAGTATTTT.

This clonotype was counted a few times. The chain uses TRBV28 and TRBJ1-2, with D possibly being TRBD1 (6 bases). The V end was cut by 6 bases, the J end by 4 bases, with 27 bases between. The CDR3 is made up of 18 amino acids. Germline V lookup: CDR1 MDHEN, CDR2 SYDVKM. CDR3 coding DNA: TGTGCCAGCAGCTCCGTTCGAGTCACAGAAGGGACAACCTATGGCTACACCTTC. Translation: CASSSVRVTEGTTYGYTF.

The V call is TRBV10-3, the J call TRBJ2-3; D might be TRBD1 or TRBD2, each matching 5 bases. Germline loops: CDR1 ENHRY, CDR2 SYGVKD. This CDR3 has 14 amino acids. The V end was cut by 11 bases, the J end by 1 base, with 16 bases between. The CDR3 DNA is TGTGCCGCAACCGGGACGGAACGCACAGATACGCAGTATTTT. Translating it yields CAATGTERTDTQYF.

V is TRBV5-1 and J is TRBJ2-1, with D unclear. This CDR3 comprises 13 residues. Trimming stripped 0 bases from V and 8 bases from J, with 9 bases between. CDR1 SGHRS and CDR2 YFSETQ come from the germline V gene. The CDR3 sequence is CASSLDLSDEQFF. The CDR3 DNA sequence: TGCGCCAGCAGCTTGGACTTATCCGATGAGCAGTTCTTC. Together with reference TRBV5-1 and TRBJ2-1, the CDR3 gives the full variable domain: KAGVTQTPRYLIKTRGQQVTLSCSPISGHRSVSWYQQTPGQGLQFLFEYFSETQRNKGNFPGRFSGRQFSNSRSEMNVSTLELGDSALYLCASSLDLSDEQFFGPGTRLTVL.